This T cell receptor beta chain was sequenced for a study of cytomegalovirus exposure and HLA in healthy donors. CDR3 size: 13 residues. Germline V gives CDR1 SGHKS, CDR2 YYEKEE (reference sequence). Trimming took off 5 bases at V and 5 bases at J, with 14 bases between the two ends. Concerning this clone itself: At the DNA level, this CDR3 is encoded by other sequences in the same sample as well.

It was with 60 Vbeta and 13 Jbeta primers that the PCR ran. Profiled with immunoSEQ multiplex PCR; TCRdb holds only in-frame clones, not every one. The table has approximately 74,000 clones, over 70% seen once; the top ten hold about 8.2%. The receptor was derived from a man aged 55 to 70 in good health and CMV-seropositive. The material sequenced was PBMCs. The chain uses TRBV5-5 and TRBJ2-7, with D perhaps TRBD2 (5 bases). The CDR3 sequence is CASSLGWGDEQYF. CDR3 DNA: TGTGCCAGCAGTCTGGGATGGGGAGACGAGCAGTACTTC.